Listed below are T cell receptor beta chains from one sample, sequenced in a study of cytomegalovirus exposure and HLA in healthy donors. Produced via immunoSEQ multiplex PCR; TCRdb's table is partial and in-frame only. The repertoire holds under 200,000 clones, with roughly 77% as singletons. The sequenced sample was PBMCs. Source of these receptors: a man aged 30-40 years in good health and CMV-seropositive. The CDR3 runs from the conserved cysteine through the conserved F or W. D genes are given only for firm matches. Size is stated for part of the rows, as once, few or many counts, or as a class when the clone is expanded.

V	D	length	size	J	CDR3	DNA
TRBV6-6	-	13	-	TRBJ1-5	CASTLAKQQPQHF	TGTGCCAGCACCCTCGCAAAACAACAGCCCCAGCATTTT
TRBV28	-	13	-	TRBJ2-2	CASSLADTGELFF	TGTGCCAGCAGTTTGGCCGACACCGGGGAGCTGTTTTTT
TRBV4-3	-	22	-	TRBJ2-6	CASSLSLFSGHLLVSGANVLTF	TGCGCCAGCAGCCTTAGTCTTTTTTCGGGACACTTACTAGTTTCTGGGGCCAACGTCCTGACTTTC
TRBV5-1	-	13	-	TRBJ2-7	CASSLGDNYEQYF	TGCGCCAGCAGCTTGGGGGACAACTACGAGCAGTACTTC
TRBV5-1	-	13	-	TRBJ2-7	CASRQPDSYEQYF	TGCGCCAGCAGACAACCGGACAGCTACGAGCAGTACTTC
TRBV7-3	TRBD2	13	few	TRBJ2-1	CASSAGLAGEQFF	TGTGCCAGCAGCGCGGGACTAGCGGGCGAGCAGTTCTTC
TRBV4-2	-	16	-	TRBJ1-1	CASSQGLRGMNTEAFF	TGTGCCAGCAGCCAAGGCCTGCGGGGAATGAACACTGAAGCTTTCTTT
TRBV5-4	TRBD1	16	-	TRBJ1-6	CASSQGAGTGDSPLHF	TGTGCCAGCAGCCAAGGGGCTGGGACAGGGGATTCACCCCTCCACTTT
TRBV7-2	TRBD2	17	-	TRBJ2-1	CASSLEGSGGPYNEQFF	TGTGCCAGCAGCTTAGAAGGCAGCGGGGGTCCCTACAATGAGCAGTTCTTC
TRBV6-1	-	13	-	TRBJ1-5	CASSVRARGPQHF	TGTGCCAGCAGTGTGAGAGCCCGGGGGCCCCAGCATTTT
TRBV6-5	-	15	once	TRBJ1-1	CASSYRGQTNTEAFF	TGTGCCAGCAGTTACCGAGGACAAACGAACACTGAAGCTTTCTTT
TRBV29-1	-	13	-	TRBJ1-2	CSVDLGADYGYTF	TGCAGCGTTGATCTGGGTGCGGACTATGGCTACACCTTC
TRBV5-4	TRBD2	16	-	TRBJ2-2	CASSQKRGGNTGELFF	TGTGCCAGCAGCCAAAAGCGGGGGGGGAACACCGGGGAGCTGTTTTTT
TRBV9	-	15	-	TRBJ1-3	CASSVGQVSWNTIYF	TGTGCCAGCAGCGTAGGGCAGGTGTCTTGGAACACCATATATTTT
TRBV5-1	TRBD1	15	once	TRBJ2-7	CASSFEVTGGEEQYF	TGCGCCAGCAGCTTCGAAGTCACAGGGGGAGAGGAGCAGTACTTC
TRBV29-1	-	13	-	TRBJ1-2	CSVESNSNYGYTF	TGCAGCGTGGAGAGCAACTCAAACTATGGCTACACCTTC
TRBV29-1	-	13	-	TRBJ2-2	CSVDGSNTGELFF	TGCAGCGTTGACGGTTCGAACACCGGGGAGCTGTTTTTT
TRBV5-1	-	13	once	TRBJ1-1	CASSGSTGTEAFF	TGCGCCAGCAGCGGCTCCACGGGGACTGAAGCTTTCTTT
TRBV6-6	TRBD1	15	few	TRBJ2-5	CASSQLTGGPETQYF	TGTGCCAGCAGTCAACTAACAGGGGGCCCGGAGACCCAGTACTTC
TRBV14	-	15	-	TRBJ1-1	CASSAQGRGSTEAFF	TGTGCCAGCAGCGCGCAGGGGAGGGGTAGCACTGAAGCTTTCTTT